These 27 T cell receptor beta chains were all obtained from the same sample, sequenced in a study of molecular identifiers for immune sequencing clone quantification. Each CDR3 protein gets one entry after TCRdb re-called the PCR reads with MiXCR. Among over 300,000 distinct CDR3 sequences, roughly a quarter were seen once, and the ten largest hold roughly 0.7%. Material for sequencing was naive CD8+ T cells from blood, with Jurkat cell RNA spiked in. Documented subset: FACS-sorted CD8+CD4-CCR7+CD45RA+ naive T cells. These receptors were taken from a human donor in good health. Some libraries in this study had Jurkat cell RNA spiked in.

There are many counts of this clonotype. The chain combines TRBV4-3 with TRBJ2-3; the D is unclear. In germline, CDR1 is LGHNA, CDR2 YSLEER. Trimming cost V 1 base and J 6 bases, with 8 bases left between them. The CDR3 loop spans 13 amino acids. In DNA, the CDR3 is TGCGCCAGCAGCCAAGTTCCCGGGGATACGCAGTATTTT. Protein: CASSQVPGDTQYF.

The CDR3, as DNA: TGTGCCAGCAGCGTAGAAGGGGGGGCCGGGGAGCTGTTTTTT. Its protein product is CASSVEGGAGELFF. This chain uses TRBV9 with TRBJ2-2, with a tentative D call TRBD2 (7 bases). V was pared by 0 bases and J by 6 bases, with 9 bases between. CDR3 length: 14 amino acids. Per germline, CDR1 SGDLS and CDR2 YYNGEE. Variable domain in full (rest from reference TRBV9 and TRBJ2-2): DSGVTQTPKHLITATGQRVTLRCSPRSGDLSVYWYQQSLDQGLQFLIQYYNGEERAKGNILERFSAQQFPDLHSELNLSSLELGDSALYFCASSVEGGAGELFFGEGSRLTVL.

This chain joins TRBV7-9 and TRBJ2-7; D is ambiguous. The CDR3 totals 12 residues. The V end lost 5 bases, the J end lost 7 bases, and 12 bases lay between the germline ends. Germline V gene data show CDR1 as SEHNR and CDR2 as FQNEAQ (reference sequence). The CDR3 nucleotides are TGTGCCAGCAGCAGCAGTCCCGGGGAGCAGTACTTC. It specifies CASSSSPGEQYF. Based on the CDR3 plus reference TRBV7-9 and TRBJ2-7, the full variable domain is DTGVSQNPRHKITKRGQNVTFRCDPISEHNRLYWYRQTLGQGPEFLTYFQNEAQLEKSRLLSDRFSAERPKGSFSTLEIQRTEQGDSAMYLCASSSSPGEQYFGPGTRLTVT.

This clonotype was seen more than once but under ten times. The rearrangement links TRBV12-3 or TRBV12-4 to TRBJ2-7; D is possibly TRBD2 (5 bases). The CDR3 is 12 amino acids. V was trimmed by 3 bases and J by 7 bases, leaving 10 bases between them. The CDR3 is CASSFVGAEQYF. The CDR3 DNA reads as TGTGCCAGCAGTTTCGTGGGAGCGGAGCAGTACTTC.

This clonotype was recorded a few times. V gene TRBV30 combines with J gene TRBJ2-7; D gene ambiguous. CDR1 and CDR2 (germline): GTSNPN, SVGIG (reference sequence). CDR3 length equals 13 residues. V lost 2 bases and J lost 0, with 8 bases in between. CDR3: CAWSLKSSYEQYF. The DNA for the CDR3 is TGTGCCTGGAGTTTAAAGAGCTCCTACGAGCAGTACTTC.

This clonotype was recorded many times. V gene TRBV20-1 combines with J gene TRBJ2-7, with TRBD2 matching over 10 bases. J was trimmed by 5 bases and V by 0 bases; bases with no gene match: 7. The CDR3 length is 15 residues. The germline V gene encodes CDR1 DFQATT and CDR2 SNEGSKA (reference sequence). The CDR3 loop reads CSARDPSGSFDEQYF. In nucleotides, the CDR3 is TGCAGTGCTAGAGATCCTAGCGGGAGTTTCGACGAGCAGTACTTC.

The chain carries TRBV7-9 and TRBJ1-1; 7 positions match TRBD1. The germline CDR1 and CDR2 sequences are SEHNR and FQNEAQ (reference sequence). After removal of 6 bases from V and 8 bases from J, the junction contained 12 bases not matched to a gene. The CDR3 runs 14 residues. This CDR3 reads CASSSPRQGFEAFF. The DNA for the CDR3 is TGTGCCAGCAGTTCCCCGAGACAGGGTTTCGAAGCTTTCTTT.

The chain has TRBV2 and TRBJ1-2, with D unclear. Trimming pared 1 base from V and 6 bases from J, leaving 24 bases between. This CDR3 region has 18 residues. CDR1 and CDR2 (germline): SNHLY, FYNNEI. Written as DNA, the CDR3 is TGTGCCAGCAGTGAAGGGTCAGGCTTATCTTCTAAGATGGATGGCTACACCTTC. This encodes CASSEGSGLSSKMDGYTF.

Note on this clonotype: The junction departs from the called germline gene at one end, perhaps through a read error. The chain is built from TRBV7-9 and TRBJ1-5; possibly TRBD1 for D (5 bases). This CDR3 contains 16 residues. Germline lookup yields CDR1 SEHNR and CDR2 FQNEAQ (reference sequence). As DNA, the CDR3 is TGTGCCAGCGGCTTGGTGGGGGATTATAGCAATCAGCCCCAGCATTTT. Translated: CASGLVGDYSNQPQHF. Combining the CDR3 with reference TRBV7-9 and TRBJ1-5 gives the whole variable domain DTGVSQNPRHKITKRGQNVTFRCDPISEHNRLYWYRQTLGQGPEFLTYFQNEAQLEKSRLLSDRFSAERPKGSFSTLEIQRTEQGDSAMYLCASGLVGDYSNQPQHFGDGTRLSIL.

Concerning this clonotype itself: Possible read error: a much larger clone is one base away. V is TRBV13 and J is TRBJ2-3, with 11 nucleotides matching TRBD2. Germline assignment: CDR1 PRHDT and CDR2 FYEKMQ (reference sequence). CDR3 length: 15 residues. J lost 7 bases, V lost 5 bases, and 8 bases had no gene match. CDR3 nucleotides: TGTGCCAGCAGCCGTCTAGCGGGGGGATCAAATACGCAGTATTTT. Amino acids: CASSRLAGGSNTQYF.

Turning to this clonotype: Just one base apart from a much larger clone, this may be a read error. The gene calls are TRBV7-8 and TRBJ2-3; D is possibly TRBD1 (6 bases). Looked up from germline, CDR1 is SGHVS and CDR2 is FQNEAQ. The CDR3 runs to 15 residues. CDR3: CASGFEGVGTDTRYF. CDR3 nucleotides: TGTGCCAGCGGCTTCGAGGGGGTTGGCACAGATACGCGGTATTTT. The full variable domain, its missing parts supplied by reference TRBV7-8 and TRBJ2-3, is GAGVSQSPRYKVAKRGQDVALRCDPISGHVSLFWYQQALGQGPEFLTYFQNEAQLDKSGLPSDRFFAERPEGSVSTLKIQRTQQEDSAVYLCASGFEGVGTDTRYFGPGTRLTVL.

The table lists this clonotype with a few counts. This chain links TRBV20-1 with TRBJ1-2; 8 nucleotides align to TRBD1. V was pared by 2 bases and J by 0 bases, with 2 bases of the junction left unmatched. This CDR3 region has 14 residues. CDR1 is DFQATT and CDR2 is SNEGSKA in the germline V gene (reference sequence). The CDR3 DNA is TGCAGTGCTAGAATGACAGGGGCTAACTATGGCTACACCTTC. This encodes CSARMTGANYGYTF.

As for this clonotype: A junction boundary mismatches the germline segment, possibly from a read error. CDR3 bases: TGTGCCAGCAGTTCTTGGGCTAATGAAAAACTGCTTTTT. Its protein is CASSSWANEKLLF. The genes are TRBV12-3 or TRBV12-4 and TRBJ1-4; no clear D. This CDR3 has 13 residues.

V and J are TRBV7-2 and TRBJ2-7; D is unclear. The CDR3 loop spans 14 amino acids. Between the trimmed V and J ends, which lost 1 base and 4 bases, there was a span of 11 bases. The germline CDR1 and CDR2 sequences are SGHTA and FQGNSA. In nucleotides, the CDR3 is TGTGCCAGCAGCTTAGGAGCCTGGGCGTACGAGCAGTACTTC. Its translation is CASSLGAWAYEQYF.

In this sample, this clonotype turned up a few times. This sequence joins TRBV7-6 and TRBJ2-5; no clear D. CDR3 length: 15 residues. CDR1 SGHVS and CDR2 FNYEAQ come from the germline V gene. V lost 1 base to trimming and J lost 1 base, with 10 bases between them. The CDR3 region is CASSLDFRTQETQYF. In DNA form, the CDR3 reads TGTGCCAGCAGCTTAGATTTTCGGACCCAAGAGACCCAGTACTTC.

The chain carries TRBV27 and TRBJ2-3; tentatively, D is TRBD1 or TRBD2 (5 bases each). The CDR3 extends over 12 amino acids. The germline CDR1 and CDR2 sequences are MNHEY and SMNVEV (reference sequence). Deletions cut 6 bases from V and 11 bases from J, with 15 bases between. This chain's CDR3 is CASRRDLMKQYF. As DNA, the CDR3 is TGTGCCAGCAGGAGGGACCTCATGAAGCAGTATTTT.

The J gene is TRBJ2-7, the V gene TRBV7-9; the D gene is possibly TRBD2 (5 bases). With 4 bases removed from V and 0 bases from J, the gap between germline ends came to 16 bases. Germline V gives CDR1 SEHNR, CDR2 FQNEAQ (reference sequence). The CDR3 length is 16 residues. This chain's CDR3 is CASSSAFGLSSYEQYF. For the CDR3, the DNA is TGTGCCAGCAGCTCCGCCTTCGGACTTAGCTCCTACGAGCAGTACTTC.

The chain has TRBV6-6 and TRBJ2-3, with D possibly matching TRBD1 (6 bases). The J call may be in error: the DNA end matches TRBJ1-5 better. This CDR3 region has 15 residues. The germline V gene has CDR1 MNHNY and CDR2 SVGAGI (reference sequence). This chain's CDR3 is CASSGGGQITDTQHF. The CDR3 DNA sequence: TGTGCCAGCAGTGGGGGGGGGCAAATCACAGATACGCAGCATTTT.

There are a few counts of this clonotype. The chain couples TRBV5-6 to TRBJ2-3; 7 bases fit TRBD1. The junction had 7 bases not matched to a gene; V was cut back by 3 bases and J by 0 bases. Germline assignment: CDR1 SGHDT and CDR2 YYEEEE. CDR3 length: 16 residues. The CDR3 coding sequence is TGTGCCAGCAGCTCGTGGTCAGGGGGAAGCACAGATACGCAGTATTTT. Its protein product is CASSSWSGGSTDTQYF.

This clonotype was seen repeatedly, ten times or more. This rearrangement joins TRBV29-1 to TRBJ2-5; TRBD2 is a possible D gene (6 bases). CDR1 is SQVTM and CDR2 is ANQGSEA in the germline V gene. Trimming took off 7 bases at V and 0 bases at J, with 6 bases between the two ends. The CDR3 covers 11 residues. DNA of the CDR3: TGCAGCGGACTAGACCAAGAGACCCAGTACTTC. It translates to CSGLDQETQYF.

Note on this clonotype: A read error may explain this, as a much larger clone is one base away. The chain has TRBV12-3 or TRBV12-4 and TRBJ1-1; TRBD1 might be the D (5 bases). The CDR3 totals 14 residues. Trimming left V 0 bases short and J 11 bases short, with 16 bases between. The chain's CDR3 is CASSLAGLLGEAFF. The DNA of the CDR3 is TGTGCCAGCAGTTTAGCGGGACTATTGGGGGAGGCTTTCTTT.

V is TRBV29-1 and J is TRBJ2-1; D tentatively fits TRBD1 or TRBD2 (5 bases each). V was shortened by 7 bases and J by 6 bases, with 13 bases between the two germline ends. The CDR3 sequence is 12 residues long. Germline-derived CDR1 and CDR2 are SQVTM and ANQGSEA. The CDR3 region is CSGGMVVNEQFF. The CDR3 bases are TGCAGCGGGGGGATGGTTGTCAATGAGCAGTTCTTC.

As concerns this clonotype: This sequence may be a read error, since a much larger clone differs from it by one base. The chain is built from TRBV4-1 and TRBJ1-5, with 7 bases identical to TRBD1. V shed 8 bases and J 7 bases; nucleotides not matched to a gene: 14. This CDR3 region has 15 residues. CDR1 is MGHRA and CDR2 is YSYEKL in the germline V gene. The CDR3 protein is CASGPETGMGQPQHF. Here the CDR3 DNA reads TGCGCCAGCGGCCCCGAGACAGGGATGGGGCAGCCCCAGCATTTT.

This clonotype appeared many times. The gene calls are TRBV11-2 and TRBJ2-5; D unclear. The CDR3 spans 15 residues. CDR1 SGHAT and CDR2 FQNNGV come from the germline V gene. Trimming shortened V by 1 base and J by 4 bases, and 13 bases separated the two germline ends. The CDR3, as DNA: TGTGCCAGCAGCTTAGCTCCAGGTCCGAGAGAGACCCAGTACTTC. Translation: CASSLAPGPRETQYF.

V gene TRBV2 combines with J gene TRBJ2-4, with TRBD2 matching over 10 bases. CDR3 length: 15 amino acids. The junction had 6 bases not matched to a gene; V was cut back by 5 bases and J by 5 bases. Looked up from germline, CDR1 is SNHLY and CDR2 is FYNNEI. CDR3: CASSSVGLAENIQYF. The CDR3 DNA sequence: TGTGCCAGCAGTTCTGTAGGACTAGCGGAAAACATTCAGTACTTC. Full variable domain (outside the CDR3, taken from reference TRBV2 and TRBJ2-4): EPEVTQTPSHQVTQMGQEVILRCVPISNHLYFYWYRQILGQKVEFLVSFYNNEISEKSEIFDDQFSVERPDGSNFTLKIRSTKLEDSAMYFCASSSVGLAENIQYFGAGTRLSVL.

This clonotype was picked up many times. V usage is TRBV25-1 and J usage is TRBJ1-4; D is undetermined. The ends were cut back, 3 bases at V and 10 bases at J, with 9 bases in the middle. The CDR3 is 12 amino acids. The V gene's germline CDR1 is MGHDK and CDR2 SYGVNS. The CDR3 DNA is TGTGCCAGCAGTGATTCTTCTGGAAAACTGTTTTTT. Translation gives CASSDSSGKLFF.

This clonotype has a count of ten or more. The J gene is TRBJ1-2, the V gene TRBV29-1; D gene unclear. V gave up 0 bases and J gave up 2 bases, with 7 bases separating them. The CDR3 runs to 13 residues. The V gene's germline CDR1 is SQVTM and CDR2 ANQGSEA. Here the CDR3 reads CSVEEESNYGYTF. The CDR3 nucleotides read TGCAGCGTTGAAGAGGAATCCAACTATGGCTACACCTTC.